Listed below are T cell receptor beta chains from one sample, sequenced in a study of blood T cell repertoires in COVID-19. Assay: immunoSEQ multiplex PCR; the TCRdb copy retains only in-frame clones and omits some. The data hold 250,000 to 350,000 clones, with approximately 89% observed a single time. Sequences were obtained from peripheral blood. The receptors shown here come from a woman between 55 and 75 years old with acute or convalescent COVID-19. The CDR3 runs from the conserved cysteine through the conserved F or W. D genes are given only for firm matches. Size tells how often a clone was seen (once, few, many) or the class of an expanded clone, and some rows leave it out.

clone size: NA; D gene: NA; J gene: TRBJ1-1; V gene: TRBV19; CDR3 protein: CASSAQGLGTEAFF; CDR3 DNA: TGTGCCAGTAGTGCACAGGGATTGGGCACTGAAGCTTTCTTT
clone size: NA; D gene: NA; J gene: TRBJ1-5; V gene: TRBV18; CDR3 protein: CASSLGGGNQPQHF; CDR3 DNA: TGTGCCAGCTCTTTGGGGGGAGGCAATCAGCCCCAGCATTTT
clone size: NA; D gene: TRBD1; J gene: TRBJ2-7; V gene: TRBV5-6; CDR3 protein: CASSLGQGKYEQYF; CDR3 DNA: TGTGCCAGCAGCCTGGGACAGGGCAAGTACGAGCAGTACTTC
clone size: NA; D gene: TRBD1; J gene: TRBJ1-5; V gene: TRBV28; CDR3 protein: CASSPTQGKNSNQPQHF; CDR3 DNA: TGTGCCAGCAGTCCCACACAGGGGAAGAATAGCAATCAGCCCCAGCATTTT
clone size: NA; D gene: NA; J gene: TRBJ2-5; V gene: TRBV6-1; CDR3 protein: CASSEWALQETQYF; CDR3 DNA: TGTGCCAGCAGTGAATGGGCTCTCCAAGAGACCCAGTACTTC
clone size: few; D gene: NA; J gene: TRBJ2-1; V gene: TRBV20-1; CDR3 protein: CSADSRAKQFF; CDR3 DNA: TGCAGTGCGGACTCTCGGGCGAAGCAGTTCTTC
clone size: NA; D gene: NA; J gene: TRBJ1-1; V gene: TRBV25-1; CDR3 protein: CASRSLTRGKDTEAFF; CDR3 DNA: TGTGCCAGCAGGAGCTTGACGCGGGGTAAAGATACTGAAGCTTTCTTT
clone size: NA; D gene: TRBD1; J gene: TRBJ1-3; V gene: TRBV18; CDR3 protein: CASSPRTGPLGTIYF; CDR3 DNA: TGTGCCAGCTCACCGCGGACAGGTCCCTTGGGCACCATATATTTT
clone size: NA; D gene: TRBD1; J gene: TRBJ1-6; V gene: TRBV28; CDR3 protein: CASKDTGGVSPLHF; CDR3 DNA: TGTGCCAGCAAAGACACAGGGGGCGTTTCACCCCTCCACTTT
clone size: NA; D gene: NA; J gene: TRBJ2-2; V gene: TRBV7-3; CDR3 protein: CASSPWQGDGELFF; CDR3 DNA: TGTGCCAGCAGTCCCTGGCAGGGCGACGGGGAGCTGTTTTTT
clone size: NA; D gene: TRBD2; J gene: TRBJ2-1; V gene: TRBV9; CDR3 protein: CASSPRFGGRAGNEQFF; CDR3 DNA: TGTGCCAGCAGCCCCCGGTTCGGCGGGAGGGCCGGAAATGAGCAGTTCTTC
clone size: once; D gene: NA; J gene: TRBJ2-3; V gene: TRBV27; CDR3 protein: CASSPDITDTQYF; CDR3 DNA: TGTGCCAGCAGTCCTGACATCACAGATACGCAGTATTTT
clone size: few; D gene: NA; J gene: TRBJ1-1; V gene: TRBV5-1; CDR3 protein: CASSLAFGGTGTEAFF; CDR3 DNA: TGCGCCAGCAGCTTGGCCTTCGGGGGAACGGGGACTGAAGCTTTCTTT
clone size: NA; D gene: TRBD1; J gene: TRBJ2-7; V gene: TRBV9; CDR3 protein: CASSVEGTGAYEQYF; CDR3 DNA: TGTGCCAGCAGCGTAGAAGGGACAGGGGCCTACGAGCAGTACTTC
clone size: NA; D gene: TRBD1; J gene: TRBJ1-1; V gene: TRBV18; CDR3 protein: CASRGQVNTEAFF; CDR3 DNA: TGTGCCAGCCGGGGACAGGTGAACACTGAAGCTTTCTTT
clone size: few; D gene: NA; J gene: TRBJ1-6; V gene: TRBV9; CDR3 protein: CASSVGGSNSPLHF; CDR3 DNA: TGTGCCAGCAGCGTTGGAGGGAGCAATTCACCCCTCCACTTT
clone size: NA; D gene: TRBD1; J gene: TRBJ2-7; V gene: TRBV6-6; CDR3 protein: CASSRGTGGDEQYF; CDR3 DNA: TGTGCCAGCAGTAGAGGGACAGGGGGCGACGAGCAGTACTTC
clone size: once; D gene: NA; J gene: TRBJ1-5; V gene: TRBV12-3/TRBV12-4; CDR3 protein: CASSLSGIQPQHF; CDR3 DNA: TGTGCCAGCAGTTTATCCGGGATCCAGCCCCAGCATTTT
clone size: once; D gene: TRBD1; J gene: TRBJ1-3; V gene: TRBV28; CDR3 protein: CASRTGTGNTIYF; CDR3 DNA: TGTGCCAGTCGGACAGGGACGGGAAACACCATATATTTT
clone size: NA; D gene: NA; J gene: TRBJ2-2; V gene: TRBV7-8; CDR3 protein: CASSLEGIRTGELFF; CDR3 DNA: TGTGCCAGCAGCTTAGAGGGGATTAGAACCGGGGAGCTGTTTTTT
clone size: NA; D gene: NA; J gene: TRBJ1-1; V gene: TRBV7-9; CDR3 protein: CASSLAPQGSGFF; CDR3 DNA: TGTGCCAGCAGCTTAGCGCCACAAGGCTCGGGTTTCTTT
clone size: NA; D gene: TRBD2; J gene: TRBJ2-3; V gene: TRBV5-1; CDR3 protein: CASSLVNPGGYVDTQYF; CDR3 DNA: TGCGCCAGCAGCTTGGTGAACCCGGGGGGGTACGTGGATACGCAGTATTTT
clone size: NA; D gene: NA; J gene: TRBJ1-2; V gene: TRBV27; CDR3 protein: CASSWAATSNYGYTF; CDR3 DNA: TGTGCCAGCAGTTGGGCCGCAACTTCTAACTATGGCTACACCTTC
clone size: few; D gene: TRBD1; J gene: TRBJ1-4; V gene: TRBV28; CDR3 protein: CASSLGGGGNEKLFF; CDR3 DNA: TGTGCCAGCAGTTTAGGTGGAGGGGGCAATGAAAAACTGTTTTTT
clone size: NA; D gene: TRBD2; J gene: TRBJ2-5; V gene: TRBV7-2; CDR3 protein: CASSLAQTSGQETQYF; CDR3 DNA: TGTGCCAGCAGCTTAGCGCAGACTAGCGGGCAAGAGACCCAGTACTTC